These T cell receptor beta chains were read from a single sample in a study of cytomegalovirus exposure and HLA in healthy donors. The data were produced by immunoSEQ multiplex PCR, yet TCRdb's version contains in-frame clones alone and is incomplete. The table has hundreds of thousands of clones, around 80% seen once. Sequencing was done on a sample of PBMCs. The receptors come from a man in his forties in good health and CMV-seropositive. Each CDR3 is given with its conserved first and last residue. D genes are given only for firm matches. Size tells how often a clone was seen (once, few, many) or the class of an expanded clone, and some rows leave it out.

v_gene	d_gene	j_gene	abundance	CDR3aa	CDR3nt
TRBV19	-	TRBJ1-2	-	CASLFGTGNYGYTF	TGTGCCAGCCTTTTTGGAACAGGGAACTATGGCTACACCTTC
TRBV27	-	TRBJ2-7	-	CASSSGLFSYEQYF	TGTGCCAGCAGTTCGGGACTTTTCTCCTACGAGCAGTACTTC
TRBV7-9	-	TRBJ1-5	-	CASSLAAGGDGNQPQHF	TGTGCCAGCAGCTTAGCGGCGGGAGGGGATGGCAATCAGCCCCAGCATTTT
TRBV5-1	-	TRBJ2-5	-	CASSLVSYQETQYF	TGCGCCAGCAGCCTCGTATCGTACCAAGAGACCCAGTACTTC
TRBV5-6	-	TRBJ1-2	-	CASSLDRVVTYGYTF	TGTGCCAGCAGCTTGGACAGGGTGGTTACCTATGGCTACACCTTC
TRBV19	TRBD1	TRBJ1-2	-	CASSTPGQARNYGYTF	TGTGCCAGTAGTACGCCGGGACAGGCGAGAAACTATGGCTACACCTTC
TRBV19	TRBD1	TRBJ1-1	-	CASKVQGAGDTEAFF	TGTGCCAGTAAGGTCCAGGGGGCTGGGGACACTGAAGCTTTCTTT
TRBV13	TRBD2	TRBJ2-1	-	CASSTRLAETRNEQFF	TGTGCCAGCAGCACCCGGCTAGCGGAGACGCGGAATGAGCAGTTCTTC
TRBV30	TRBD2	TRBJ2-3	-	CAWSALAGGADTQYF	TGTGCCTGGAGTGCACTAGCGGGAGGCGCAGATACGCAGTATTTT
TRBV29-1	-	TRBJ1-2	few	CSVGRTPQEGYTF	TGCAGCGTTGGTAGGACACCCCAGGAAGGCTACACCTTC
TRBV6-5	-	TRBJ2-1	-	CASSSNLGTTNNEQFF	TGTGCCAGCAGTTCAAACCTCGGTACGACAAACAATGAGCAGTTCTTC
TRBV6-5	TRBD1	TRBJ1-1	-	CASSYTRDRAEAFF	TGTGCCAGCAGTTACACCAGGGACAGGGCGGAAGCTTTCTTT
TRBV30	TRBD1	TRBJ1-2	few	CAWYRDRHGYTF	TGTGCCTGGTACCGGGACAGGCATGGCTACACCTTC
TRBV7-3	TRBD1	TRBJ2-5	-	CASSLGQGLGETQYF	TGTGCCAGCAGCTTAGGACAGGGATTGGGGGAGACCCAGTACTTC
TRBV4-1	TRBD1	TRBJ1-5	-	CASSQSGGGNQPQHF	TGCGCCAGCAGCCAGTCAGGGGGAGGCAATCAGCCCCAGCATTTT
TRBV5-4	-	TRBJ2-3	-	CASSSADTQYF	TGTGCCAGCAGCTCGGCAGATACGCAGTATTTT
TRBV7-9	-	TRBJ1-2	-	CASSFVYPGGYTF	TGTGCCAGCAGCTTTGTTTACCCCGGGGGCTACACCTTC
TRBV7-9	-	TRBJ1-1	-	CASSLAQGSEAFF	TGTGCCAGCAGCTTAGCGCAGGGGAGTGAAGCTTTCTTT
TRBV19	-	TRBJ2-5	-	CASSSQGRLDGETQYF	TGTGCCAGTAGTAGCCAGGGAAGGTTGGATGGGGAGACCCAGTACTTC
TRBV7-9	-	TRBJ1-5	-	CASSLGRGSGQPQHF	TGTGCCAGCAGCTTAGGAAGGGGCTCGGGTCAGCCCCAGCATTTT
TRBV18	-	TRBJ2-7	once	CASSPGPSSYEQYF	TGTGCCAGCTCACCAGGGCCGAGCTCCTACGAGCAGTACTTC
TRBV6-5	TRBD2	TRBJ2-1	-	CASSSPGLAAYNEQFF	TGTGCCAGCAGTTCCCCGGGACTAGCGGCCTACAATGAGCAGTTCTTC
TRBV21-1	-	TRBJ1-2	-	CASSKSVTDHGYTF	TGTGCCAGCAGCAAAAGTGTCACAGACCATGGCTACACCTTC
TRBV5-1	TRBD1	TRBJ1-1	-	CASSPVPGQGMAEAFF	TGCGCCAGCAGCCCAGTTCCGGGACAGGGTATGGCTGAAGCTTTCTTT
TRBV29-1	-	TRBJ2-1	-	CSVERDNSYNEQFF	TGCAGCGTTGAGAGGGACAACTCCTACAATGAGCAGTTCTTC
TRBV27	TRBD2	TRBJ2-5	once	CASSLGRGVTQYF	TGTGCCAGCAGTTTGGGACGGGGGGTGACCCAGTACTTC
TRBV7-9	-	TRBJ2-3	-	CASARRENTDTQYF	TGTGCCAGCGCCCGCCGGGAAAACACAGATACGCAGTATTTT
TRBV7-9	-	TRBJ1-1	-	CASSLNTEAFF	TGTGCCAGCAGCCTAAATACTGAAGCTTTCTTT
TRBV30	TRBD1	TRBJ1-5	-	CAWSPGTGNQPQHF	TGTGCCTGGAGCCCCGGGACAGGGAATCAGCCCCAGCATTTT
TRBV6-5	-	TRBJ2-1	once	CASSYRTTYNEQFF	TGTGCTAGCAGTTACCGGACAACCTACAATGAGCAGTTCTTC
TRBV18	TRBD1	TRBJ1-2	-	CASSMWDRENGYTF	TGTGCCAGCTCAATGTGGGACAGGGAGAATGGCTACACCTTC
TRBV19	TRBD1	TRBJ2-1	-	CASSSRTGNSYNEQFF	TGTGCCAGTAGCAGTCGGACAGGGAACTCCTACAATGAGCAGTTCTTC
TRBV4-1	TRBD1	TRBJ1-2	-	CASSQVSGQDLYGYTF	TGCGCCAGCAGCCAAGTTTCCGGACAGGACCTCTATGGCTACACCTTC
TRBV4-1	-	TRBJ2-3	-	CASRESPRPSTDTQYF	TGCGCCAGCAGGGAGAGTCCTAGGCCTAGCACAGATACGCAGTATTTT
TRBV6-6	-	TRBJ1-5	-	CASSRAGGGQPQHF	TGTGCCAGCAGCCGGGCCGGGGGAGGACAGCCCCAGCATTTT
TRBV15	-	TRBJ2-7	-	CATSSPLSSYEQYF	TGTGCCACCAGCTCCCCCCTAAGCTCCTACGAGCAGTACTTC
TRBV18	-	TRBJ2-1	-	CASSIQGVGSYNEQFF	TGTGCCAGCTCAATACAGGGAGTTGGCTCCTACAATGAGCAGTTCTTC
TRBV7-6	-	TRBJ2-6	few	CASSLVTVSLSGANVLTF	TGTGCCAGCAGCTTAGTAACAGTCTCCTTATCTGGGGCCAACGTCCTGACTTTC
TRBV7-9	-	TRBJ1-5	-	CASSLVSIGAGQPQHF	TGTGCCAGCAGCTTAGTTTCTATTGGGGCCGGGCAGCCCCAGCATTTT
TRBV5-1	TRBD2	TRBJ2-7	-	CASSLNSGRGAYEQYF	TGCGCCAGCAGCCTAAATAGCGGGAGGGGGGCCTACGAGCAGTACTTC
TRBV5-4	-	TRBJ1-2	-	CASSLGLVQGDYGYTF	TGTGCCAGCAGCTTGGGGCTGGTGCAGGGCGACTATGGCTACACCTTC
TRBV29-1	-	TRBJ2-3	-	CSVAASADTQYF	TGCAGCGTTGCGGCTAGCGCAGATACGCAGTATTTT
TRBV19	TRBD2	TRBJ2-1	-	CASSPTGTSVNEQFF	TGTGCCAGTAGTCCGACCGGGACTAGCGTCAATGAGCAGTTCTTC
TRBV4-1	-	TRBJ2-4	-	CATHGGEKNIQYF	TGCGCCACCCATGGAGGCGAGAAAAACATTCAGTACTTC
TRBV29-1	-	TRBJ2-7	-	CSVLAASYEQYF	TGCAGCGTTTTAGCGGCATCCTACGAGCAGTACTTC
TRBV2	TRBD2	TRBJ2-7	-	CASSPGGEGEQYF	TGTGCCAGCAGTCCTGGTGGGGAGGGTGAGCAGTACTTC
TRBV27	-	TRBJ2-7	-	CASSFLTGPPYEQYF	TGTGCCAGCAGTTTCCTCACAGGACCACCCTACGAGCAGTACTTC
TRBV9	TRBD1	TRBJ1-1	-	CASSVVGTGTLGVEAFF	TGTGCCAGCAGCGTAGTAGGGACAGGTACCTTGGGGGTTGAAGCTTTCTTT
TRBV11-3	-	TRBJ1-4	few	CASSLMGKGEKLFF	TGTGCCAGCAGCTTAATGGGGAAGGGGGAAAAACTGTTTTTT
TRBV6-6	TRBD1	TRBJ2-1	-	CASSPRTGGENEQFF	TGTGCCAGCAGTCCCCGAACAGGGGGTGAGAATGAGCAGTTCTTC
TRBV6-5	-	TRBJ2-7	-	CASSGQGGEQYF	TGTGCCAGCAGCGGTCAGGGCGGCGAGCAGTACTTC